This T cell receptor (beta chain) appears in the sequencing data of a study of spatial heterogeneity in lung cancer. This clonotype is termed medium-sized. Its antigen is not identified. The junction had 10 bases not matched to a gene; V was cut back by 0 bases and J by 3 bases. The length of the CDR3 is 17 residues. Germline V CDR1 and CDR2: SGHNT, YYREEE (reference sequence). The presence of a unique molecular identifier marked each TCR cDNA molecule. TCRdb re-derived calls from the 5' RACE reads in MiXCR, one entry per CDR3 protein. This sample has some 8,100 distinct CDR3 sequences, with around 5% found just once. Described time point: sample taken at primary tumor resection. Whole RNA obtained from tumor, nontumor lung or frozen PBMC underwent sequencing without sorting. Findings of the study overall: Compared with follow-up, resection was when ubiquitous expanded tumor TCRs appeared in blood more.

The sequences come from PBMCs, collected at surgery. This chain uses TRBV5-4 with TRBJ2-3; 7 bases agree with TRBD2. This receptor was identified in a male donor with early-stage non-small cell lung cancer. This CDR3 reads CASSLGGGRQRTDTQYF. CDR3 sequence (DNA): TGTGCCAGCAGCTTGGGGGGGGGACGGCAACGGACAGATACGCAGTATTTT.